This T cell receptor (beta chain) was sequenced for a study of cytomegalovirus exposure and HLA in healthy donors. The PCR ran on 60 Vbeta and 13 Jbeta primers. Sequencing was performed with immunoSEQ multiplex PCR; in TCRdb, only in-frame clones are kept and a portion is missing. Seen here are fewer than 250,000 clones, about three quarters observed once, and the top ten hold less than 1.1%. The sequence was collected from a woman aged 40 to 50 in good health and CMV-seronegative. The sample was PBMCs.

CDR3 amino acids: CASSHRSVSGDRVQWCEQYV. The CDR3 nucleotides are TGTGCCAGCAGCCATCGAAGTGTTAGCGGCGACCGTGTTCAGTGGTGCGAGCAGTACGTC. The chain is built from TRBV13 and TRBJ2-7; TRBD2 might be the D (6 bases). V lost 5 bases and J lost 6, with 35 bases in between. Germline lookup yields CDR1 PRHDT and CDR2 FYEKMQ (reference sequence). CDR3 size: 20 residues.